These 23 T cell receptor beta chains share one sample of origin, sequenced in a study of CD8 T cells in Susac syndrome (dated by TCRdb to about 2019). The protocol used for the library was the immunoSEQ multiplex PCR assay. RNA was extracted with the RNeasy kit and roughly 0.45 to 1 ug was reverse transcribed using random hexamers. TCRdb reanalyzed the raw reads on its own, using fastp at Q25 for trimming and MiXCR for clone calling, and kept in-frame beta chains. Each entry is one CDR3 protein sequence, shown with its most common DNA and genes. This sample has about 190,000 distinct CDR3 sequences in its table, and 95% of those were observed once. Clones ranked in the top ten supply around 0.16% of the sample. Sequenced material: CD8+ T cells from PBMCs. The receptor source for this set is a human donor with Susac syndrome.

Here the CDR3 reads CAWRVGGLPLELTKNIQYF. The CDR3 region has the DNA TGTGCCTGGAGGGTGGGCGGACTACCGCTCGAGTTGACCAAAAACATTCAGTACTTC. The V and J genes are TRBV30 and TRBJ2-4; weak D call: TRBD2 (6 bases). V lost 3 bases and J lost 2, with 26 bases in between. The CDR3 loop spans 19 amino acids. CDR1 is GTSNPN and CDR2 is SVGIG in the germline V gene (reference sequence).

The chain carries TRBV11-2 and TRBJ2-1; D remains unclear. The V end lost 2 bases, the J end lost 6 bases, and 8 bases lay between the germline ends. This CDR3 contains 13 residues. Germline CDR1 SGHAT, CDR2 FQNNGV. CDR3 coding DNA: TGTGCCAGCAGCTTACCTCATACCAATGAGCAGTTCTTC. Translation: CASSLPHTNEQFF.

The chain joins TRBV14 to TRBJ2-1; the match to TRBD2 covers 14 bases. The length of the CDR3 is 16 residues. Germline V gene lookup returns CDR1 SGHDN and CDR2 FVKESK. The V and J ends lost 2 bases and 8 bases, in that order; junction bases with no gene match: 5. The CDR3 nucleotides read TGTGCCAGCAGCCAAAGGGGACTAGCGGGAGTCCATGAGCAGTTCTTC. Translating gives CASSQRGLAGVHEQFF.

J is TRBJ2-1 and V is TRBV29-1; D could derive from TRBD1 or TRBD2 (5 bases each). The V and J ends lost 3 bases and 14 bases respectively, with 8 bases between them. The CDR3 is 9 amino acids. The germline V gene has CDR1 SQVTM and CDR2 ANQGSEA. The CDR3 DNA reads TGCAGCGTTGAGGGGGTGGAGTTCTTC. It translates to CSVEGVEFF.

The chain is built from TRBV3-1 and TRBJ2-3, with 9 positions matching TRBD2. Looked up from germline, CDR1 is LGHDT and CDR2 is YNNKEL (reference sequence). V gave up 2 bases and J gave up 2 bases; unmatched junction bases: 17. The CDR3 is made up of 20 amino acids. CDR3 nucleotide sequence: TGTGCCAGCAGCCAATATCCAGCGGGGCGGGAGGGCTTCTACACAGATACGCAGTATTTT. Translated: CASSQYPAGREGFYTDTQYF.

This chain links TRBV19 with TRBJ2-2, with D perhaps matching TRBD2 (5 bases). The germline CDR1 and CDR2 sequences are LNHDA and SQIVND (reference sequence). V gave up 3 bases and J gave up 6 bases, with 14 bases separating them. This CDR3 has 15 amino acids. The CDR3 region has the DNA TGTGCCAGTAGTATTTACGGAGGAGGAGCCGGGGAGCTGTTTTTT. Its protein product is CASSIYGGGAGELFF. Full variable domain (remainder filled in from reference TRBV19 and TRBJ2-2): DGGITQSPKYLFRKEGQNVTLSCEQNLNHDAMYWYRQDPGQGLRLIYYSQIVNDFQKGDIAEGYSVSREKKESFPLTVTSAQKNPTAFYLCASSIYGGGAGELFFGEGSRLTVL.

This chain joins TRBV20-1 and TRBJ2-3; D is ambiguous. The CDR3 is made up of 16 amino acids. V gave up 0 bases and J gave up 4 bases, with 17 bases separating them. Germline assignment: CDR1 DFQATT and CDR2 SNEGSKA (reference sequence). The CDR3 sequence is CSAREGGWMGADTQYF. Here the CDR3 DNA reads TGCAGTGCTAGAGAAGGCGGCTGGATGGGTGCAGATACGCAGTATTTT.

The chain uses TRBV5-1 and TRBJ2-7, with D tentatively TRBD1 or TRBD2 (5 bases each). CDR1 is SGHRS, CDR2 YFSETQ, per germline. CDR3 size: 13 residues. Trimming took off 5 bases at V and 3 bases at J, with 12 bases between the two ends. The CDR3 DNA is TGCGCCAGCAGGGGGACGGGGCTCTACGAGCAGTACTTC. Translated: CASRGTGLYEQYF.

CDR3 sequence reads: CASSSPTDSAGYTF. Here the CDR3 DNA reads TGTGCCAGCAGTTCCCCTACCGATTCGGCGGGCTACACCTTC. J is TRBJ1-2 and V is TRBV28; no definite D call. The CDR3 is 14 residues long. The ends were cut back, 4 bases at V and 8 bases at J, with 17 bases in the middle. Germline V gene sequence: CDR1 MDHEN, CDR2 SYDVKM.

The J gene is TRBJ1-5, the V gene TRBV20-1, with D maybe TRBD1 (5 bases). V was pared by 1 base and J by 0 bases, with 22 bases between. CDR3 length: 19 residues. Germline-derived CDR1 and CDR2 are DFQATT and SNEGSKA (reference sequence). The CDR3 protein is CSARGVSGTAGVSNQPQHF. DNA for the CDR3: TGCAGTGCTAGAGGGGTTAGCGGGACTGCGGGTGTTAGCAATCAGCCCCAGCATTTT.

The V gene is TRBV10-3, the J gene TRBJ2-7; 7 bases are shared with TRBD2. V lost 0 bases and J lost 7; bases outside the gene matches: 3. The CDR3 is made up of 13 amino acids. Germline V gives CDR1 ENHRY, CDR2 SYGVKD. The CDR3 reads CAISESGDYEQYF. The CDR3 DNA follows: TGTGCCATCAGTGAGTCCGGGGACTATGAGCAGTACTTC.

The gene calls are TRBV18 and TRBJ2-5; 8 bases line up with TRBD2. CDR3 size: 14 residues. Per the germline V gene, CDR1 is KGHSH and CDR2 is LQKENI. V lost 5 bases, J lost 5 bases, and 7 bases stayed unmatched. This CDR3 is CASSTTSVRETQYF. For the CDR3, the DNA is TGTGCCAGCTCAACGACTAGCGTACGTGAGACCCAGTACTTC.

The rearrangement uses TRBV18 and TRBJ1-1; D possibly corresponds to TRBD1 (5 bases). Trimming cost V 3 bases and J 1 base, with 12 bases left between them. CDR3 length equals 15 residues. CDR1 and CDR2 from the germline V gene are KGHSH and LQKENI. CDR3 DNA sequence: TGTGCCAGCTCACCCCCGCCGGGGGGGAACACTGAAGCTTTCTTT. It encodes CASSPPPGGNTEAFF.

The chain combines TRBV28 with TRBJ1-1; 8 bases are shared with TRBD1. The CDR3 length is 14 residues. The germline V gene has CDR1 MDHEN and CDR2 SYDVKM. V lost 5 bases and J lost 5; bases outside the gene matches: 7. The CDR3 here is CASSIHRGWTEAFF. In DNA, the CDR3 is TGTGCCAGCAGTATCCACAGGGGGTGGACTGAAGCTTTCTTT.

V usage is TRBV20-1 and J usage is TRBJ2-7; 7 nucleotides line up with TRBD1. The CDR3 runs 15 residues. Germline V CDR1 and CDR2: DFQATT, SNEGSKA (reference sequence). V dropped 7 bases and J dropped 3; count of bases not matched to a gene: 15. In DNA, the CDR3 is TGCAGTGATGAGAGGGGGCGACACAACAACTACGAGCAGTACTTC. Residues: CSDERGRHNNYEQYF.

This clonotype was picked up one time. V usage is TRBV20-1 and J usage is TRBJ2-1; TRBD2 is a possible D gene (5 bases). CDR1 and CDR2 (germline): DFQATT, SNEGSKA (reference sequence). This CDR3 has 14 residues. The CDR3 here is CSAILGSSYNEQFF. For the CDR3, the DNA is TGCAGCGCAATCTTAGGGAGCTCCTACAATGAGCAGTTCTTC.

The genes are TRBV29-1 and TRBJ1-1; D gene uncertain. The germline V gene has CDR1 SQVTM and CDR2 ANQGSEA. With 4 bases removed from V and 0 bases from J, the gap between germline ends came to 9 bases. There are 13 residues in the CDR3. CDR3 DNA: TGCAGCGTTGTGCGCAGATTGAACACTGAAGCTTTCTTT. Its translation: CSVVRRLNTEAFF.

This rearrangement joins TRBV12-3 or TRBV12-4 to TRBJ1-5, with D possibly TRBD1 on 6 matching bases. The CDR3 contains 15 residues. With 5 bases removed from V and 6 bases from J, the gap between germline ends came to 17 bases. In DNA, the CDR3 is TGTGCCAGCAGTCCACAGGGAGTGGCGAGTCAGCCCCAGCATTTT. Amino acids: CASSPQGVASQPQHF.

The J gene is TRBJ2-4, the V gene TRBV19; D remains unclear. Germline loops: CDR1 LNHDA, CDR2 SQIVND (reference sequence). The CDR3 extends over 14 amino acids. The V end lost 7 bases, the J end lost 0 bases, and 10 bases lay between the germline ends. The CDR3 coding sequence is TGTGCCAGTATTGGAAATTTAGCCAAAAACATTCAGTACTTC. Translating gives CASIGNLAKNIQYF. Variable domain in full (rest from reference TRBV19 and TRBJ2-4): DGGITQSPKYLFRKEGQNVTLSCEQNLNHDAMYWYRQDPGQGLRLIYYSQIVNDFQKGDIAEGYSVSREKKESFPLTVTSAQKNPTAFYLCASIGNLAKNIQYFGAGTRLSVL.

The V gene is TRBV4-1, the J gene TRBJ2-5; the match to TRBD2 covers 8 bases. The trim removed 4 bases at V and 3 bases at J, leaving 13 bases unmatched. The V gene's germline CDR1 is MGHRA and CDR2 YSYEKL. The CDR3 covers 17 residues. The CDR3 DNA is TGCGCCAGCAGCCCGTATGGGACTAGGATGTTTAAAGAGACCCAGTACTTC. Residues: CASSPYGTRMFKETQYF.

This sequence joins TRBV12-3 or TRBV12-4 and TRBJ2-3; 8 positions match TRBD2. Trimming cost V 1 base and J 2 bases; bases outside gene matches: 5. The CDR3 is 16 residues long. CDR3 residues: CASSLVRGGFTDTQYF. The CDR3 DNA reads TGTGCCAGCAGTTTAGTCCGCGGGGGGTTCACAGATACGCAGTATTTT.

The chain's CDR3 is CASSLRGRRDEKLFF. Here the CDR3 DNA reads TGTGCCAGCTCACTGAGGGGGCGACGTGATGAAAAACTGTTTTTT. This chain uses TRBV18 with TRBJ1-4; 7 nucleotides agree with TRBD1. The CDR3 spans 15 residues. Trimming removed 4 bases from V and 6 bases from J; junction bases left unmatched: 8. Per germline, CDR1 KGHSH and CDR2 LQKENI.

The chain combines TRBV12-3 or TRBV12-4 with TRBJ2-1; D gene uncertain. The CDR3 runs 14 residues. Trimming pared 3 bases from V and 6 bases from J, leaving 12 bases between. CDR3 region: CASSFDRQFNEQFF. CDR3 DNA sequence: TGTGCCAGCAGTTTCGATCGTCAGTTCAATGAGCAGTTCTTC.